Below, one T cell receptor beta chain is given with its context. This sample was included in a study of blood T cell repertoires in COVID-19. Study summary: The study drew acute and convalescent COVID-19 samples from the United States, Italy and Spain. T cells, B-cell-depleted T cells, or PBMCs provided the cDNA or gDNA that served as material.

Original processing methods: It was from reference gene primer amplification that nucleated cell counts were estimated. The table came from immunoSEQ multiplex PCR; TCRdb's copy has only in-frame clones and leaves some out. That table furnishes V, J and clone size, whereas the DNA furnished D and trimming. The sample includes hundreds of thousands of clones, around 87% of them seen just once. The germline CDR1 and CDR2 sequences are SNHLY and FYNNEI. V was shortened by 7 bases and J by 4 bases, with 15 bases between the two germline ends. This CDR3 spans 14 amino acids. This rearrangement joins TRBV2 to TRBJ2-3; no definite D call. The source is a man aged 55 to 70 with acute or convalescent COVID-19. Sequencing input: peripheral blood. CDR3: CASMRDSRADTQYF. The CDR3, as DNA: TGTGCCAGCATGCGTGACTCACGGGCAGATACGCAGTATTTT.